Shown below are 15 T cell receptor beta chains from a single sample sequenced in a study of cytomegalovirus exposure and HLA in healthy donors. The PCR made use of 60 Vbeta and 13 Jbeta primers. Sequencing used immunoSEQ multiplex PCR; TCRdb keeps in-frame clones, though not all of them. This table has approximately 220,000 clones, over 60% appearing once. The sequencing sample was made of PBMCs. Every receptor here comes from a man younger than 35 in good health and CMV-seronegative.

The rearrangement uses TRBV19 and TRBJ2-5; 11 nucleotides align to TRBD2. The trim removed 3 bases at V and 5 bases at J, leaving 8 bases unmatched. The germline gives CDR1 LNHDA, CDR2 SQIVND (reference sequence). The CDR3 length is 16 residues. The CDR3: CASSMTSGDTGETQYF. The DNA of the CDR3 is TGTGCCAGTAGTATGACTAGCGGGGACACGGGGGAGACCCAGTACTTC.

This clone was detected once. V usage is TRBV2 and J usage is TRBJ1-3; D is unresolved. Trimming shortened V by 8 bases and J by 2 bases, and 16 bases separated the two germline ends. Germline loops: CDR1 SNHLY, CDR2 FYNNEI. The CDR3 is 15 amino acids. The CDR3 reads CASHETAPTGNTIYF. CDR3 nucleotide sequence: TGTGCCAGCCACGAAACAGCTCCTACTGGAAACACCATATATTTT.

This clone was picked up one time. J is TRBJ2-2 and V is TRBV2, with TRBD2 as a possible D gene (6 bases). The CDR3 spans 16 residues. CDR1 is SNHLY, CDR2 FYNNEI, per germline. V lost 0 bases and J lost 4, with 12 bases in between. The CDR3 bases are TGTGCCAGCAGTGAAGCAAAGGCGGGAAGCACCGGGGAGCTGTTTTTT. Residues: CASSEAKAGSTGELFF.

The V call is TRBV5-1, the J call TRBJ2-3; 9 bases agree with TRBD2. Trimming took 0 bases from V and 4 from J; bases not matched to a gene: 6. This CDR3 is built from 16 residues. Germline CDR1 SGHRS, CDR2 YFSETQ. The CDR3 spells CASSLEGGRAPDTQYF. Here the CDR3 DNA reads TGCGCCAGCAGCTTGGAGGGCGGGAGGGCCCCAGATACGCAGTATTTT. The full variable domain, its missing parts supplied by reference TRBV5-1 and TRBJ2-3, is KAGVTQTPRYLIKTRGQQVTLSCSPISGHRSVSWYQQTPGQGLQFLFEYFSETQRNKGNFPGRFSGRQFSNSRSEMNVSTLELGDSALYLCASSLEGGRAPDTQYFGPGTRLTVL.

The CDR3 bases are TGTGCCTGGAGTGACAGTACCCCGGGACTAGCGATAGCCAAAAACATTCAGTACTTC. Amino acids: CAWSDSTPGLAIAKNIQYF. The V gene is TRBV30, the J gene TRBJ2-4; 10 bases map to TRBD2. J was trimmed by 0 bases and V by 1 base; bases with no gene match: 12. The CDR3 runs to 19 residues. Per germline, CDR1 GTSNPN and CDR2 SVGIG (reference sequence).

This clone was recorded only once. The CDR3 spells CAISQQGHLSNQPQHF. For the CDR3, the DNA is TGTGCCATCAGTCAACAGGGACACCTAAGCAATCAGCCCCAGCATTTT. The chain carries TRBV10-3 and TRBJ1-5; possibly TRBD1 for D (6 bases). The CDR3 totals 16 residues. The V end lost 5 bases, the J end lost 1 base, and 15 bases lay between the germline ends. Germline V gene sequence: CDR1 ENHRY, CDR2 SYGVKD.

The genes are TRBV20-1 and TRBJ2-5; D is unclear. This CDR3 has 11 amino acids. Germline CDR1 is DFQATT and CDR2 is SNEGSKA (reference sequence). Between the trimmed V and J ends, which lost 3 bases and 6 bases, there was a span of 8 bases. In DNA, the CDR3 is TGCAGTGCTAGTTCCCTCCAGACCCAGTACTTC. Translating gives CSASSLQTQYF.

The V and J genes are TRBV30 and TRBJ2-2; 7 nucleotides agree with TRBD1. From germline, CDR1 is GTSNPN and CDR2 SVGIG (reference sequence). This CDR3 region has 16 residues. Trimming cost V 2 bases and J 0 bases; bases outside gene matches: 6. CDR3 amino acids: CAWSQPGQPNTGELFF. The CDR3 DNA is TGTGCCTGGAGTCAACCGGGACAGCCGAACACCGGGGAGCTGTTTTTT.

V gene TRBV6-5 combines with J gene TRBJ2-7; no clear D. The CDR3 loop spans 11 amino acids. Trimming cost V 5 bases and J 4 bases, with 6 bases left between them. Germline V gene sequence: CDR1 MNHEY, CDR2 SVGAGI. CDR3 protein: CASSDGYEQYF. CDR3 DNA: TGTGCCAGCAGTGACGGGTACGAGCAGTACTTC.

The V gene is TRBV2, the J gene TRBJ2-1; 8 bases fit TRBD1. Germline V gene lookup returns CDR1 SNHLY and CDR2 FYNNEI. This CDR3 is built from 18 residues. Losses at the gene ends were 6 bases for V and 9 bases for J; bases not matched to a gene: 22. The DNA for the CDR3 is TGTGCCAGCAGCCGGACGCTATTACCGGGACAGGCAGGAAGTGAGCAGTTCTTC. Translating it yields CASSRTLLPGQAGSEQFF.

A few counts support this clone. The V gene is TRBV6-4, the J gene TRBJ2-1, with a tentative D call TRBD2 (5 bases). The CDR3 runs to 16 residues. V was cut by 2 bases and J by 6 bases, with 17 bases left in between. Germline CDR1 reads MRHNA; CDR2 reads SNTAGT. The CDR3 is CASSDDGGSAGNEQFF. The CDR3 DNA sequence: TGTGCCAGCAGTGACGATGGCGGGTCGGCAGGCAATGAGCAGTTCTTC.

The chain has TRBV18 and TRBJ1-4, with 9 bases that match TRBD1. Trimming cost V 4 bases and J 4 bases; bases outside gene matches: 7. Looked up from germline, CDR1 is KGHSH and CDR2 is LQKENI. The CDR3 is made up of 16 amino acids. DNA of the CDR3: TGTGCCAGCTCACTCTCCCTGGGACAGGGTAATGAAAAACTGTTTTTT. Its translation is CASSLSLGQGNEKLFF.

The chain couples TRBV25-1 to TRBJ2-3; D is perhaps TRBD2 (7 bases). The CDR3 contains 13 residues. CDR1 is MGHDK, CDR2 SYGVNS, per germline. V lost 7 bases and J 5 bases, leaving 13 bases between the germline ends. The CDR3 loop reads CASTRGAGDTQYF. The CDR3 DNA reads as TGTGCCAGCACCCGGGGGGCCGGAGATACGCAGTATTTT. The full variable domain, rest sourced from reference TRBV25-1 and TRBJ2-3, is EADIYQTPRYLVIGTGKKITLECSQTMGHDKMYWYQQDPGMELHLIHYSYGVNSTEKGDLSSESTVSRIRTEHFPLTLESARPSHTSQYLCASTRGAGDTQYFGPGTRLTVL.

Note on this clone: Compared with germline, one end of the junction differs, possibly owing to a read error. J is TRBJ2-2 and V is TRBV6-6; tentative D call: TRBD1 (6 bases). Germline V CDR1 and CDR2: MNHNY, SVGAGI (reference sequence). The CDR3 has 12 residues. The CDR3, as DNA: TGTGCCAGCAGTTTGGACAGAGTTCACACTTCTTTT. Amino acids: CASSLDRVHTSF.

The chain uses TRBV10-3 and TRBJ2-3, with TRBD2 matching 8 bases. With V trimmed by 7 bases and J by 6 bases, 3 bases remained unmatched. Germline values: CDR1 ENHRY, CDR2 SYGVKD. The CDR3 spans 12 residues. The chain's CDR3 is CAIKGGRDTQYF. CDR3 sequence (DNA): TGTGCCATCAAAGGCGGGAGGGATACGCAGTATTTT.